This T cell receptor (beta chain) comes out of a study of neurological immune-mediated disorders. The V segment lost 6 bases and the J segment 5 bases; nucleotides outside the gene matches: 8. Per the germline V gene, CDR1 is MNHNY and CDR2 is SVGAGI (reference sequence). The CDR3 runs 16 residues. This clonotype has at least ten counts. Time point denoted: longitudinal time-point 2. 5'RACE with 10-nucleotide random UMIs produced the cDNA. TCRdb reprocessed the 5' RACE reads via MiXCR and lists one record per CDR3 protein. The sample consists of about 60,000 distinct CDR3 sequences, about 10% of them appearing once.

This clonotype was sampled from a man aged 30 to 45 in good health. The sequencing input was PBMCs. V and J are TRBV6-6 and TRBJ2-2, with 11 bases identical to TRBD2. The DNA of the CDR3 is TGTGCCAGCAGGATCGATTTAGCGGGAGGGACCGGGGAGCTGTTTTTT. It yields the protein CASRIDLAGGTGELFF.